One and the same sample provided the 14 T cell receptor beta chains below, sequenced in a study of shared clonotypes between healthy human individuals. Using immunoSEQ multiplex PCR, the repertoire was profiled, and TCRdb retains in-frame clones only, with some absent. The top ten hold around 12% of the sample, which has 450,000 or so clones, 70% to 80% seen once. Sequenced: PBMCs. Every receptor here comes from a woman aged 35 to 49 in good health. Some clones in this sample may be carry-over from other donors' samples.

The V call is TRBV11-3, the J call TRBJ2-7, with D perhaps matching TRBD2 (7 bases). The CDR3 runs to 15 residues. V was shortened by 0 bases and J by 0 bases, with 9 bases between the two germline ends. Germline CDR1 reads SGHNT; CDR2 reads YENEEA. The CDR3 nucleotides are TGTGCCAGCAGCTTAGATCGGGGGGCCTCCTACGAGCAGTACTTC. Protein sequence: CASSLDRGASYEQYF.

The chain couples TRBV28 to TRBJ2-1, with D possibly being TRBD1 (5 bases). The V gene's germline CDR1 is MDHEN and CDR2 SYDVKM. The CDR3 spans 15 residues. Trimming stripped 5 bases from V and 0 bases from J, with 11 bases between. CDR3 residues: CASSPLDTSYNEQFF. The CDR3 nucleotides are TGTGCCAGCAGTCCACTGGACACCTCCTACAATGAGCAGTTCTTC.

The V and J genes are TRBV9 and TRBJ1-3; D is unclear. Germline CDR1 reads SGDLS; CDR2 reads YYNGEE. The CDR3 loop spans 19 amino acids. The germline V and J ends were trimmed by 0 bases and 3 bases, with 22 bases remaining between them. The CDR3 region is CASSVEGRPAGLSGNTIYF. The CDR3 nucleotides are TGTGCCAGCAGCGTAGAAGGGAGGCCGGCGGGCCTTAGTGGAAACACCATATATTTT.

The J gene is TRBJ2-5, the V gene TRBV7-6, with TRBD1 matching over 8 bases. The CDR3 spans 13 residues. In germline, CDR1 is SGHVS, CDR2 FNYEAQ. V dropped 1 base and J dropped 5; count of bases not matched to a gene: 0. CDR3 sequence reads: CASSLDRGETQYF. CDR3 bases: TGTGCCAGCAGCTTAGACAGGGGGGAGACCCAGTACTTC.

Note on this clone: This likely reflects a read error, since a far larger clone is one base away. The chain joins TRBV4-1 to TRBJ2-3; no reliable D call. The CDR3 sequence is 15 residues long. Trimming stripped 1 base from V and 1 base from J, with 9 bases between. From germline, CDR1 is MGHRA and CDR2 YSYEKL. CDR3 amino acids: CASSQGDGGTDTQYF. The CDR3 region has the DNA TGCGCCAGCAGCCAAGGCGACGGTGGCACAGATACGCAGTATTTT.

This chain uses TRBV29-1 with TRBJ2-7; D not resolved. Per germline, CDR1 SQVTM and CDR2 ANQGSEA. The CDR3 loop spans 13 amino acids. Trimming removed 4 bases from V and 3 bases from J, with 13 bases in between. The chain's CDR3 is CSVGSRRFYEQYF. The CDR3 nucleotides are TGCAGCGTTGGGTCCCGTAGGTTCTACGAGCAGTACTTC.

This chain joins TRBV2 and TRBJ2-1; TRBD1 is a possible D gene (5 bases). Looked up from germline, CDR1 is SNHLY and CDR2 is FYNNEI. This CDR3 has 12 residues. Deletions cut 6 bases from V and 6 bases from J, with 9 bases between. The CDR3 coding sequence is TGTGCCAGCAGCTCCAGGGTCAATGAGCAGTTCTTC. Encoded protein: CASSSRVNEQFF.

CDR3 sequence reads: CASQGYGGNTIYF. Here the CDR3 DNA reads TGTGCCAGCCAGGGGTACGGAGGAAACACCATATATTTT. V usage is TRBV2 and J usage is TRBJ1-3; perhaps TRBD1 as D (6 bases). V shed 8 bases and J shed 4 bases, with 12 bases lying between them. The germline gives CDR1 SNHLY, CDR2 FYNNEI. The CDR3 loop spans 13 amino acids.

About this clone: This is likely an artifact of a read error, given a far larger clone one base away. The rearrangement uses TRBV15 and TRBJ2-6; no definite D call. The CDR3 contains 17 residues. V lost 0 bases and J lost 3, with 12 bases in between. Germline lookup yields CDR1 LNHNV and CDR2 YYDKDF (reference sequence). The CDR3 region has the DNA TGTGCCACCAGCAGAGATCGGTGGGCTTATGGGGCCAACGTCCTGACTTTC. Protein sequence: CATSRDRWAYGANVLTF.

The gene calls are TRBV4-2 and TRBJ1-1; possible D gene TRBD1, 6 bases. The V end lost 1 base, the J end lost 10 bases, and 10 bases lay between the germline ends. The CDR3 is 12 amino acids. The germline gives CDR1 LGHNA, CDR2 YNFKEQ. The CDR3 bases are TGTGCCAGCAGCCAAGGGGCAGGGGTAGCTTTCTTT. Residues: CASSQGAGVAFF.

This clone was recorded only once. The CDR3 here is CASSRFRPGGLAGGYNEQFF. CDR3 bases: TGTGCCAGTAGTAGATTCCGACCGGGGGGACTAGCGGGAGGCTACAATGAGCAGTTCTTC. The gene calls are TRBV19 and TRBJ2-1; the match to TRBD2 covers 15 bases. There are 20 residues in the CDR3. After removal of 4 bases from V and 3 bases from J, the junction contained 13 bases not matched to a gene. Germline assignment: CDR1 LNHDA and CDR2 SQIVND (reference sequence).

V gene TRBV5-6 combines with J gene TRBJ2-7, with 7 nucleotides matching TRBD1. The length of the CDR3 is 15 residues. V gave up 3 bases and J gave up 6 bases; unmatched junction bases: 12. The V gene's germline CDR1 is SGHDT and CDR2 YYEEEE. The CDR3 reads CASSSVVQGTGEQYF. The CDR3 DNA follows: TGTGCCAGCAGCTCCGTGGTACAGGGGACCGGCGAGCAGTACTTC.

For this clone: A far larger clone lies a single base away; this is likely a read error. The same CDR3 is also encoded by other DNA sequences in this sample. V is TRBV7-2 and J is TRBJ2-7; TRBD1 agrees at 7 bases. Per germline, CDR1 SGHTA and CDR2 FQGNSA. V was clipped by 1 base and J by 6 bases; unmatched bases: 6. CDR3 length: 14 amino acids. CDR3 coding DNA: TGTGCCAGCAGCTTAGACAGGGGAGCTGGCGAGCAGTACTTC. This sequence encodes CASSLDRGAGEQYF.

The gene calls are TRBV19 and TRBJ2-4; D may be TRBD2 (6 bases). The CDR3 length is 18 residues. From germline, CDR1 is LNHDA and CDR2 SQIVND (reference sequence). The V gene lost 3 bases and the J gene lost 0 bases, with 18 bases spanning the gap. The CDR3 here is CASSMGLPVYLAKNIQYF. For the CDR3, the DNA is TGTGCCAGTAGTATGGGACTTCCCGTATACCTAGCCAAAAACATTCAGTACTTC.